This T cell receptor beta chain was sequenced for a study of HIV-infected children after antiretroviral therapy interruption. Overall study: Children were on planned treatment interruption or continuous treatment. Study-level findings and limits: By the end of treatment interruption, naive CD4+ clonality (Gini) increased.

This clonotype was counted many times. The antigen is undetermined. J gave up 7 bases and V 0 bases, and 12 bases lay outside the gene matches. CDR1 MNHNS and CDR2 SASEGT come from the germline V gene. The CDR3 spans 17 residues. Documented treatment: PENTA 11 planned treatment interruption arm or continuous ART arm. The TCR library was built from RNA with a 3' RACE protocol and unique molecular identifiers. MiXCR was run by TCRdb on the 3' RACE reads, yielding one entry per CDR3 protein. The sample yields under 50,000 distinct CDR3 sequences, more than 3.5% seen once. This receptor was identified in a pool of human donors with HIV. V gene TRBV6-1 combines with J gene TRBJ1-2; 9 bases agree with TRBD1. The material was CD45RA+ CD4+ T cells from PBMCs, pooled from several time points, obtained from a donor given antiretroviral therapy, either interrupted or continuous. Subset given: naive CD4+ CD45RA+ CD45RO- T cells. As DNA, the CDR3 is TGTGCCAGCAGTGAAGCCATGGGACAGGGACAGGGAGGTGGCTACACCTTC. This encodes CASSEAMGQGQGGGYTF.